This entry features one TCR beta chain sequence. The antigen is unknown. The CDR3 extends over 14 amino acids. The V gene's germline CDR1 is SGHRS and CDR2 YFSETQ. With 3 bases removed from V and 4 bases from J, the gap between germline ends came to 12 bases. This entry belongs to a study of OX40 agonist ivuxolimab in advanced cancers. Whole-study findings and limits: Relative to CD4+, CD8+ T cells held more expanded clones on average.

Patients were excluded for autoimmune disease history or systemic immunosuppression. Sampling times: baseline, cycle 4 day 1, cycle 7 day 1. Profiled with immunoSEQ multiplex PCR; TCRdb holds only in-frame clones, not every one. The table has fewer than 60,000 clones, about nine tenths seen once; the top ten hold roughly 12%. This receptor was taken from an adult with an advanced solid tumor such as melanoma, head and neck, liver or kidney cancer. The sequences come from CD4+ or CD8+ T cells sorted from blood, collected in a trial of the OX40 agonist ivuxolimab. The V and J genes are TRBV5-1 and TRBJ2-3; D call uncertain. The CDR3 region is CASSSAISADTQYF. Here the CDR3 DNA reads TGCGCCAGCAGCTCAGCTATAAGCGCAGATACGCAGTATTTT. The full variable domain, rest sourced from reference TRBV5-1 and TRBJ2-3, is KAGVTQTPRYLIKTRGQQVTLSCSPISGHRSVSWYQQTPGQGLQFLFEYFSETQRNKGNFPGRFSGRQFSNSRSEMNVSTLELGDSALYLCASSSAISADTQYFGPGTRLTVL.